This T cell receptor beta chain comes out of a study of identical twins. Study-wide findings and caveats: Diverse VJ usage suggested most zero-insertion clonotypes were not invariant T cells. Modeled out-of-frame TCR alpha sharing in monozygotic twins fell below observed levels. Weaker excess sharing between twins was seen in beta out-of-frame sequences.

Germline V lookup: CDR1 LGHNT, CDR2 FRNRAP. The CDR3 covers 15 residues. The J segment lost 4 bases and the V segment lost 7 bases, leaving 10 bases of the junction unmatched. This clonotype occurred many times. Its specificity is not known. Addition of a universal primer site occurred through template switching, and cDNA carried unique molecular identifiers. TCRdb independently ran MiXCR on the 5' RACE reads; one entry per CDR3 protein. This sample yields 100,000 to 110,000 distinct CDR3 sequences, of which 5.5% to 7% are seen a single time; about 12% belongs to the top ten. The sequenced sample consisted of memory T cells sorted from blood. This TCR was recovered from a woman between 50 and 59 years old in good health. V gene TRBV12-5 combines with J gene TRBJ2-1; 7 bases agree with TRBD2. CDR3: CASALSGQFYNEQFF. Written as DNA, the CDR3 is TGTGCTAGTGCCCTTAGCGGGCAGTTTTACAATGAGCAGTTCTTC.